This record concerns one TCR beta chain sequence. The data originate from a study of cytomegalovirus exposure and HLA in healthy donors. Study overall: Among the 398 donors who were genotyped, about 84% fell in the genetic ancestry cluster that is associated with self-reported Caucasian donors.

The PCR made use of 60 Vbeta and 13 Jbeta primers. The repertoire was sequenced with immunoSEQ multiplex PCR; TCRdb's copy has only in-frame clones and lacks some. The table includes 130,000 or so clones, roughly three fifths detected once. This CDR3 contains 16 residues. CDR1 is SGHVS, CDR2 FQNEAQ, per germline. Losses at the gene ends were 1 base for V and 5 bases for J; bases not matched to a gene: 9. This TCR came from a male donor in good health and CMV-seronegative. Sequenced input: PBMCs. The chain links TRBV7-8 to TRBJ1-2; 8 bases fit TRBD1. This CDR3 reads CASSLENRGTDYGYTF. For the CDR3, the DNA is TGTGCCAGCAGCTTAGAAAACAGGGGGACCGATTATGGCTACACCTTC.